These 20 T cell receptor beta chains share one sample of origin, sequenced in a study of OX40 agonist ivuxolimab in advanced cancers. Assay used: immunoSEQ multiplex PCR; TCRdb lists only in-frame clones, some missing. The sample has 50,000 to 60,000 clones, about 88% seen once; the top ten hold 11% to 15%. The material was CD4+ or CD8+ T cells sorted from blood, obtained in a trial of the OX40 agonist ivuxolimab. Receptors were obtained from an adult with an advanced solid tumor such as melanoma, head and neck, liver or kidney cancer.

This chain joins TRBV6-5 and TRBJ1-5; 12 bases are a match to TRBD1. The CDR3 runs to 15 residues. Germline V lookup: CDR1 MNHEY, CDR2 SVGAGI. J was trimmed by 6 bases and V by 5 bases; bases with no gene match: 5. Here the CDR3 DNA reads TGTGCCAGCAGTCGGGGACAGGGGGCGGCTCAGCCCCAGCATTTT. This encodes CASSRGQGAAQPQHF.

The chain joins TRBV4-3 to TRBJ1-1; D call uncertain. Looked up from germline, CDR1 is LGHNA and CDR2 is YSLEER. V lost 3 bases to trimming and J lost 1 base, with 15 bases between them. The CDR3 consists of 16 residues. DNA for the CDR3: TGCGCCAGCAGCCAGTATGGAGAGGGCCGGAACACTGAAGCTTTCTTT. Amino acid sequence: CASSQYGEGRNTEAFF.

J is TRBJ1-1 and V is TRBV19; D uncertain. V dropped 4 bases and J dropped 3 bases, with 18 bases sitting between them. CDR3 length: 16 residues. Germline CDR1 and CDR2: LNHDA and SQIVND (reference sequence). CDR3: CASSTRDGVIDTEAFF. The CDR3 nucleotides are TGTGCCAGTAGTACCCGAGATGGGGTAATTGACACTGAAGCTTTCTTT.

This clone occurred a few times. CDR3 amino acids: CASSYFPKTGTETF. Written as DNA, the CDR3 is TGTGCCAGCAGTTACTTCCCTAAGACAGGGACTGAGACCTTC. The genes are TRBV6-6 and TRBJ1-2, with 7 bases identical to TRBD1. CDR1 and CDR2 from the germline V gene are MNHNY and SVGAGI (reference sequence). V gave up 1 base and J gave up 14 bases; unmatched junction bases: 13. The CDR3 extends over 14 amino acids.

The CDR3 region is CASRRGEEQYF. CDR3 nucleotides: TGTGCCAGCAGACGAGGGGAAGAGCAGTACTTC. The chain links TRBV6-1 to TRBJ2-7, with D perhaps being TRBD1 or TRBD2 (5 bases each). V lost 6 bases to trimming and J lost 7 bases, with 10 bases between them. This CDR3 is 11 amino acids long. Germline V gene lookup returns CDR1 MNHNS and CDR2 SASEGT.

This chain uses TRBV27 with TRBJ2-1, with TRBD1 identical over 8 bases. Germline V gene lookup returns CDR1 MNHEY and CDR2 SMNVEV (reference sequence). This CDR3 has 15 amino acids. With 3 bases clipped from V and 4 bases from J, the junction kept 5 bases outside the gene matches. This chain's CDR3 is CASSFGTGPYNEQFF. CDR3 DNA: TGTGCCAGCAGTTTCGGGACAGGCCCTTACAATGAGCAGTTCTTC.

This chain uses TRBV29-1 with TRBJ1-2; 11 nucleotides agree with TRBD1. The germline V gene encodes CDR1 SQVTM and CDR2 ANQGSEA. Trimming cost V 2 bases and J 4 bases; bases outside gene matches: 12. The CDR3 is made up of 17 amino acids. CDR3 residues: CSVESPGQGALGYGYTF. CDR3 in DNA: TGCAGCGTTGAAAGTCCCGGACAGGGGGCCCTTGGCTATGGCTACACCTTC.

This sequence joins TRBV4-1 and TRBJ2-1; D is uncertain. The germline V gene encodes CDR1 MGHRA and CDR2 YSYEKL. Deletions cut 0 bases from V and 6 bases from J, with 9 bases between. This CDR3 has 14 amino acids. CDR3 sequence reads: CASSQDRLFNEQFF. In DNA form, the CDR3 reads TGCGCCAGCAGCCAAGATAGGTTGTTCAATGAGCAGTTCTTC.

The chain is built from TRBV10-1 and TRBJ2-4; no reliable D call. Per the germline V gene, CDR1 is WNHNN and CDR2 is SYGVQD (reference sequence). The CDR3 runs 13 residues. Trimming cost V 10 bases and J 1 base, with 11 bases left between them. CDR3: CANPFSAKNIQYF. As DNA, the CDR3 is TGCGCCAACCCGTTCTCGGCCAAAAACATTCAGTACTTC.

This clone turned up a few times. The rearrangement links TRBV19 to TRBJ1-2; tentative D call: TRBD1 (5 bases). The CDR3 length is 15 residues. Trimming shortened V by 4 bases and J by 4 bases, and 16 bases separated the two germline ends. Germline CDR1 and CDR2: LNHDA and SQIVND (reference sequence). CDR3 protein: CASSSPTVEIYGYTF. Written as DNA, the CDR3 is TGTGCCAGTAGTAGCCCGACAGTGGAAATCTATGGCTACACCTTC. Variable domain in full (rest from reference TRBV19 and TRBJ1-2): DGGITQSPKYLFRKEGQNVTLSCEQNLNHDAMYWYRQDPGQGLRLIYYSQIVNDFQKGDIAEGYSVSREKKESFPLTVTSAQKNPTAFYLCASSSPTVEIYGYTFGSGTRLTVV.

The CDR3 coding sequence is TGTGCCAGCAGTTTCGCAGGGGGGAATCAGCCCCAGCATTTT. Its translation: CASSFAGGNQPQHF. The gene calls are TRBV27 and TRBJ1-5; 7 nucleotides agree with TRBD1. The ends lost 3 bases at V and 4 bases at J; junction bases unmatched: 3. Germline loops: CDR1 MNHEY, CDR2 SMNVEV (reference sequence). The length of the CDR3 is 14 residues.

This clone was recorded a few times. The chain joins TRBV7-9 to TRBJ1-4; no firm D call. Trimming took off 0 bases at V and 4 bases at J, with 9 bases between the two ends. This CDR3 comprises 15 residues. The germline V gene encodes CDR1 SEHNR and CDR2 FQNEAQ (reference sequence). The CDR3 protein is CASSLAGKGNEKLFF. The CDR3 DNA is TGTGCCAGCAGCTTAGCAGGGAAGGGTAATGAAAAACTGTTTTTT.

The J gene is TRBJ2-7, the V gene TRBV7-9, with D hard to call. V lost 5 bases and J 1 base, leaving 9 bases between the germline ends. Germline assignment: CDR1 SEHNR and CDR2 FQNEAQ (reference sequence). The CDR3 length is 13 residues. The CDR3 is CASSHRISYEQYF. The CDR3 DNA reads as TGTGCCAGCAGCCACCGAATATCCTACGAGCAGTACTTC.

The genes are TRBV5-1 and TRBJ1-1; TRBD1 matches at 7 bases. This CDR3 contains 14 residues. V shed 0 bases, J shed 3 bases, and the junction held 2 bases outside the gene matches. Germline loops: CDR1 SGHRS, CDR2 YFSETQ. The CDR3 DNA sequence: TGCGCCAGCAGCTTGGCAGGGGGTTACACTGAAGCTTTCTTT. It specifies CASSLAGGYTEAFF. Combining the CDR3 with reference TRBV5-1 and TRBJ1-1 gives the whole variable domain KAGVTQTPRYLIKTRGQQVTLSCSPISGHRSVSWYQQTPGQGLQFLFEYFSETQRNKGNFPGRFSGRQFSNSRSEMNVSTLELGDSALYLCASSLAGGYTEAFFGQGTRLTVV.

This clone was seen once. The chain recombines TRBV27 with TRBJ1-6, with 7 bases identical to TRBD1. There are 15 residues in the CDR3. V gave up 5 bases and J gave up 7 bases; unmatched junction bases: 8. Germline values: CDR1 MNHEY, CDR2 SMNVEV (reference sequence). CDR3 residues: CASSLQGSGNSPLHF. The DNA for the CDR3 is TGTGCCAGCAGTCTACAGGGGAGTGGGAATTCACCCCTCCACTTT.

The DNA for the CDR3 is TGTGCCAGCAGCGCACTAGCGGGGGGGCCCTACGAGCAGTACTTC. Its translation: CASSALAGGPYEQYF. The chain employs TRBV5-6 and TRBJ2-7, with TRBD2 identical over 13 bases. CDR1 is SGHDT and CDR2 is YYEEEE in the germline V gene. The CDR3 has 15 residues. V shed 4 bases, J shed 2 bases, and the junction held 3 bases outside the gene matches.

The rearrangement joins TRBV4-1 to TRBJ1-2; TRBD1 matches 12 bases. Germline CDR1 MGHRA, CDR2 YSYEKL. The CDR3 spans 16 residues. J gave up 8 bases and V 0 bases, and 7 bases lay outside the gene matches. The DNA of the CDR3 is TGCGCCAGCAGCCAAGAAGAAGGGACAGGGGGCGGGGGCTACACCTTC. Amino acids: CASSQEEGTGGGGYTF.

The chain recombines TRBV27 with TRBJ2-7; D unresolved. CDR1 is MNHEY and CDR2 is SMNVEV in the germline V gene (reference sequence). This CDR3 spans 12 amino acids. V was trimmed by 4 bases and J by 9 bases, leaving 13 bases between them. The CDR3 DNA reads TGTGCCAGCAGTTCCCTAGACCGACGGCAGTACTTC. Translating it yields CASSSLDRRQYF.

This rearrangement joins TRBV19 to TRBJ2-1; D remains ambiguous. CDR3 length: 15 residues. Germline assignment: CDR1 LNHDA and CDR2 SQIVND (reference sequence). The germline V and J ends were trimmed by 5 bases and 4 bases, with 15 bases remaining between them. The CDR3 here is CASSASKARYNEQFF. For the CDR3, the DNA is TGTGCCAGTAGTGCCTCCAAAGCCAGATACAATGAGCAGTTCTTC.

The chain combines TRBV11-1 with TRBJ2-1; TRBD1 matches 9 bases. Germline loops: CDR1 SGHAT, CDR2 FQDESV (reference sequence). The CDR3 has 16 amino acids. Trimming removed 4 bases from V and 6 bases from J; junction bases left unmatched: 10. The CDR3 is CASSSGQGHPLNEQFF. Written as DNA, the CDR3 is TGTGCCAGCAGCTCCGGACAGGGGCACCCCCTCAATGAGCAGTTCTTC.